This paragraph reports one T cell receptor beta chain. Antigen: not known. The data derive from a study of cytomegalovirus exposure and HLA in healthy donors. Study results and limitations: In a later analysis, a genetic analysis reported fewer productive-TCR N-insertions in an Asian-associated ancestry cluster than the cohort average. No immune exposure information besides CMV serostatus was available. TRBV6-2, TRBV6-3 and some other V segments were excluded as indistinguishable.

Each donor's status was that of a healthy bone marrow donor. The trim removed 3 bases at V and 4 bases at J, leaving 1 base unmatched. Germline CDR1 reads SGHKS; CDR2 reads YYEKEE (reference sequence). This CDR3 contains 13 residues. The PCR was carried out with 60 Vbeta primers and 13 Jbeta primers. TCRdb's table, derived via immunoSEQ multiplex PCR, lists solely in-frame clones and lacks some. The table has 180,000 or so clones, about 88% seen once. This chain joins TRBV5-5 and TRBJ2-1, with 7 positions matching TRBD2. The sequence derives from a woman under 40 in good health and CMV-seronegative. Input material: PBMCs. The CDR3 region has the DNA TGTGCCAGCAGCTGGGGACTATACAATGAGCAGTTCTTC. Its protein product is CASSWGLYNEQFF.